This TCR beta chain was identified in a study of blood T cell repertoires in COVID-19. Study summary: The cDNA or gDNA used as material had been derived from T cells, B-cell-depleted T cells, or PBMCs.

V dropped 6 bases and J dropped 2; count of bases not matched to a gene: 4. The CDR3 totals 14 residues. Germline lookup yields CDR1 MNHEY and CDR2 SVGAGI. Here immunoSEQ multiplex PCR was the method, and the copy in TCRdb shows in-frame clones only, minus some. The sample lists 350,000 to 450,000 clones; approximately 93% were seen once. The TCR was taken from a woman in her forties who had been exposed to COVID-19. The specimen was PBMCs or T cells enriched from blood (not recorded which). The chain uses TRBV6-5 and TRBJ1-1; 9 bases fit TRBD1. CDR3 DNA: TGTGCCAGCAGCATACAGGGGGCTAACACTGAAGCTTTCTTT. Translation gives CASSIQGANTEAFF.